Each of the 16 T cell receptor beta chains below was sequenced from the same sample in a study of blood T cell repertoires in COVID-19. The assay was immunoSEQ multiplex PCR, and TCRdb's table has in-frame clones only and misses some. Here the sample spans 360,000 or so clones, roughly 90% being singletons. The sequenced sample was PBMCs or T cells enriched from blood (not recorded which). The receptors come from a young woman who had recovered from COVID-19.

This clone came up a few times. The chain recombines TRBV7-2 with TRBJ1-5; no definite D call. Germline V CDR1 and CDR2: SGHTA, FQGNSA. The CDR3 totals 14 residues. V lost 8 bases to trimming and J lost 0 bases, with 11 bases between them. CDR3 residues: CASSLTTSNQPQHF. The DNA for the CDR3 is TGTGCCAGCTCGCTGACTACTAGCAATCAGCCCCAGCATTTT.

The genes are TRBV6-2 or TRBV6-3 and TRBJ1-4, with TRBD1 identical over 7 bases. The CDR3 runs to 14 residues. Germline CDR1 MNHEY, CDR2 SVGEGT. J was trimmed by 5 bases and V by 3 bases; bases with no gene match: 3. The CDR3 protein is CASSYRGPNEKLFF. In DNA, the CDR3 is TGTGCCAGCAGTTATAGGGGGCCGAATGAAAAACTGTTTTTT.

V is TRBV29-1 and J is TRBJ1-1, with TRBD1 identical over 10 bases. The V and J ends lost 7 bases and 5 bases, in that order; junction bases with no gene match: 10. The CDR3 totals 14 residues. Germline CDR1 is SQVTM and CDR2 is ANQGSEA. CDR3 residues: CSAGRTGGRTEAFF. The CDR3 nucleotides read TGCAGCGCCGGAAGGACAGGGGGTAGGACTGAAGCTTTCTTT.

The chain employs TRBV4-1 and TRBJ2-1; 8 positions match TRBD1. CDR1 is MGHRA and CDR2 is YSYEKL in the germline V gene. The ends lost 7 bases at V and 1 base at J; junction bases unmatched: 12. The CDR3 extends over 17 amino acids. This CDR3 reads CASTRSPTGGSYNEQFF. DNA for the CDR3: TGCGCCAGCACTAGGTCACCTACAGGGGGATCCTACAATGAGCAGTTCTTC.

The chain is built from TRBV5-1 and TRBJ2-3; D perhaps matches TRBD1 (5 bases). The CDR3 has 15 residues. CDR1 SGHRS and CDR2 YFSETQ come from the germline V gene. Trimming stripped 0 bases from V and 1 base from J, with 9 bases between. CDR3 amino acids: CASSLGTLRTDTQYF. CDR3 DNA sequence: TGCGCCAGCAGCTTGGGGACACTCCGCACAGATACGCAGTATTTT.

This clone has just one count. The chain carries TRBV7-2 and TRBJ2-5, with 8 bases matching TRBD2. V lost 7 bases, J lost 1 base, and 8 bases stayed unmatched. The CDR3 loop spans 15 amino acids. Per the germline V gene, CDR1 is SGHTA and CDR2 is FQGNSA. The CDR3 DNA reads as TGTGCCAGCACCCAGGCCGGACTAGCCCAAGAGACCCAGTACTTC. It translates to CASTQAGLAQETQYF.

J is TRBJ2-5 and V is TRBV4-3, with TRBD1 as a possible D gene (6 bases). The CDR3 loop spans 15 amino acids. Germline V lookup: CDR1 LGHNA, CDR2 YSLEER. Trimming left V 3 bases short and J 5 bases short, with 16 bases between. For the CDR3, the DNA is TGCGCCAGCAGCCATGGGGGCCCTAACCCGGAGACCCAGTACTTC. It translates to CASSHGGPNPETQYF.

As DNA, the CDR3 is TGTGCCAGCTCACCCCTGACTACCAGGAACAATGAGCAGTTCTTC. It encodes CASSPLTTRNNEQFF. The J gene is TRBJ2-1, the V gene TRBV18; D possibly corresponds to TRBD2 (5 bases). CDR3 size: 15 residues. V lost 3 bases and J 5 bases, leaving 14 bases between the germline ends. Germline CDR1 KGHSH, CDR2 LQKENI. The full variable domain, rest sourced from reference TRBV18 and TRBJ2-1, is NAGVMQNPRHLVRRRGQEARLRCSPMKGHSHVYWYRQLPEEGLKFMVYLQKENIIDESGMPKERFSAEFPKEGPSILRIQQVVRGDSAAYFCASSPLTTRNNEQFFGPGTRLTVL.

This clone showed up just once. CDR3 coding DNA: TGTGCCTGGAGTGTACCCCCAGGGATGAACACTGAAGCTTTCTTT. This sequence encodes CAWSVPPGMNTEAFF. The genes are TRBV30 and TRBJ1-1, with D possibly being TRBD1 (5 bases). The CDR3 loop spans 15 amino acids. Deletions cut 0 bases from V and 0 bases from J, with 11 bases between. Germline V gene lookup returns CDR1 GTSNPN and CDR2 SVGIG (reference sequence).

This chain links TRBV28 with TRBJ1-2, with a possible D match to TRBD1 (6 bases). CDR1 and CDR2 (germline): MDHEN, SYDVKM. CDR3 length: 17 amino acids. With 2 bases removed from V and 3 bases from J, the gap between germline ends came to 19 bases. Here the CDR3 reads CASSLNRDTYDYYGYTF. DNA for the CDR3: TGTGCCAGCAGTTTAAACCGGGACACCTACGACTACTATGGCTACACCTTC.

The chain employs TRBV30 and TRBJ1-1; no definite D call. Germline V gene data show CDR1 as GTSNPN and CDR2 as SVGIG (reference sequence). V dropped 2 bases and J dropped 11 bases, with 9 bases sitting between them. There are 10 residues in the CDR3. The CDR3 spells CAWSRSGAFF. The CDR3 DNA follows: TGTGCCTGGAGTCGATCGGGGGCTTTCTTT. Together with reference TRBV30 and TRBJ1-1, the CDR3 gives the full variable domain: SQTIHQWPATLVQPVGSPLSLECTVEGTSNPNLYWYRQAAGRGLQLLFYSVGIGQISSEVPQNLSASRPQDRQFILSSKKLLLSDSGFYLCAWSRSGAFFGQGTRLTVV.

The J gene is TRBJ2-1, the V gene TRBV27; 10 nucleotides agree with TRBD2. Germline CDR1 reads MNHEY; CDR2 reads SMNVEV (reference sequence). The CDR3 spans 14 residues. The J segment lost 6 bases and the V segment lost 5 bases, leaving 4 bases of the junction unmatched. The CDR3 nucleotides read TGTGCCAGCAGTCCCCTAGCGGGGGCCAATGAGCAGTTCTTC. It is translated as CASSPLAGANEQFF.

A word on this clone: Additional DNA sequences in this sample encode the identical CDR3. The chain uses TRBV5-1 and TRBJ1-4; D is possibly TRBD1 (6 bases). This CDR3 is 15 amino acids long. Germline-derived CDR1 and CDR2 are SGHRS and YFSETQ. V was shortened by 2 bases and J by 4 bases, with 12 bases between the two germline ends. The CDR3 loop is CASSFATGLNEKLFF. The CDR3 bases are TGCGCCAGCAGCTTCGCGACAGGTCTTAATGAAAAACTGTTTTTT.

This clone was counted once. In DNA, the CDR3 is TGCGCCAGCAGCTTGGCCAGGGCAGGAACCATGAACACTGAAGCTTTCTTT. This codes for CASSLARAGTMNTEAFF. J is TRBJ1-1 and V is TRBV5-1; D may be TRBD1 (5 bases). V lost 0 bases, J lost 0 bases, and 15 bases lay in between. The germline V gene has CDR1 SGHRS and CDR2 YFSETQ. CDR3 length: 17 amino acids.

A remark on this clone: A clone one base away is much larger, so this may be a read error. V gene TRBV12-3 or TRBV12-4 combines with J gene TRBJ1-1; D not resolved. The V end was cut by 2 bases, the J end by 1 base, with 2 bases between. The CDR3 totals 12 residues. The CDR3 DNA reads as TGTGCCAGCAGTTTACAGAACACTGAAGCTTTCTTT. Translated: CASSLQNTEAFF.

This rearrangement joins TRBV19 to TRBJ1-1, with a possible D match to TRBD1 (5 bases). CDR3 length: 14 residues. Germline loops: CDR1 LNHDA, CDR2 SQIVND (reference sequence). Deletions cut 3 bases from V and 0 bases from J, with 8 bases between. The CDR3 DNA reads as TGTGCCAGTAGTATCGGGGGGGTGAACACTGAAGCTTTCTTT. Residues: CASSIGGVNTEAFF.